Following are 17 T cell receptor beta chains from one sample sequenced in a study of blood T cell repertoires in COVID-19. Sequenced by immunoSEQ multiplex PCR; TCRdb stores in-frame clones only, minus some. This sample carries around 59,000 clones, over 70% of them seen once, and the ten largest clones take roughly a sixth. Material for sequencing was peripheral blood. These receptors were obtained from a woman aged 45 to 65 with active or convalescent COVID-19.

This clone has a handful of counts. This chain joins TRBV12-3 or TRBV12-4 and TRBJ2-7; 7 positions match TRBD2. CDR3 length equals 13 residues. The junction had 4 bases not matched to a gene; V was cut back by 2 bases and J by 6 bases. In nucleotides, the CDR3 is TGTGCCAGCAGTTTATGGGGGGGAGGCGAGCAGTACTTC. It encodes CASSLWGGGEQYF.

CDR3 residues: CASSPHGDRGGYGYTF. The CDR3 nucleotides are TGTGCCAGCAGCCCCCATGGGGACAGGGGCGGCTATGGCTACACCTTC. The chain joins TRBV7-2 to TRBJ1-2; TRBD1 matches 10 bases. CDR3 length equals 16 residues. The ends lost 5 bases at V and 4 bases at J; junction bases unmatched: 10. Germline CDR1 SGHTA, CDR2 FQGNSA.

The V gene is TRBV7-8, the J gene TRBJ2-5; D remains ambiguous. The ends were cut back, 1 base at V and 1 base at J, with 7 bases in the middle. CDR3 length equals 14 residues. Per the germline V gene, CDR1 is SGHVS and CDR2 is FQNEAQ. The CDR3 here is CASSLGRVQETQYF. CDR3 bases: TGTGCCAGCAGCTTAGGTCGGGTCCAAGAGACCCAGTACTTC.

The chain links TRBV10-3 to TRBJ2-1; 7 nucleotides match TRBD1. Germline CDR1 reads ENHRY; CDR2 reads SYGVKD. J lost 3 bases, V lost 7 bases, and 3 bases had no gene match. The CDR3 covers 13 residues. The CDR3 region has the DNA TGTGCCATCAACCGGGACAGCTACAATGAGCAGTTCTTC. Amino acid sequence: CAINRDSYNEQFF.

The chain joins TRBV28 to TRBJ2-2; D is unresolved. The CDR3 spans 15 residues. CDR1 is MDHEN, CDR2 SYDVKM, per germline. V lost 5 bases to trimming and J lost 4 bases, with 14 bases between them. CDR3 loop: CASSAATQLTGELFF. The CDR3 DNA is TGTGCCAGCAGTGCCGCGACACAACTCACCGGGGAGCTGTTTTTT.

The V and J genes are TRBV19 and TRBJ2-1; 7 bases align to TRBD1. The CDR3 loop spans 13 amino acids. V lost 5 bases and J lost 13; bases outside the gene matches: 11. Germline loops: CDR1 LNHDA, CDR2 SQIVND (reference sequence). CDR3 in amino acids: CASSATDRAPQFF. The DNA for the CDR3 is TGTGCCAGTAGTGCCACCGACAGGGCGCCACAGTTCTTC.

This chain connects TRBV6-5 to TRBJ2-5; D is ambiguous. Trimming stripped 5 bases from V and 5 bases from J, with 12 bases between. This CDR3 has 13 residues. Germline CDR1 and CDR2: MNHEY and SVGAGI. The CDR3 loop is CASSHPGSETQYF. DNA of the CDR3: TGTGCCAGCAGTCACCCCGGGTCGGAGACCCAGTACTTC.

The rearrangement uses TRBV13 and TRBJ1-5, with TRBD1 matching 7 bases. The CDR3 length is 16 residues. The ends lost 5 bases at V and 3 bases at J; junction bases unmatched: 10. CDR1 and CDR2 (germline): PRHDT, FYEKMQ (reference sequence). The CDR3 bases are TGTGCCAGCAGCCAGAGGGCAGGGGGAAACAATCAGCCCCAGCATTTT. The encoded protein is CASSQRAGGNNQPQHF.

In this sample, this clone turned up once. J is TRBJ2-5 and V is TRBV2; D is undetermined. With 0 bases removed from V and 8 bases from J, the gap between germline ends came to 10 bases. The CDR3 length is 13 residues. Germline CDR1 and CDR2: SNHLY and FYNNEI. The CDR3 here is CASSEAGSFTQYF. The CDR3 DNA follows: TGTGCCAGCAGTGAAGCAGGTAGCTTTACCCAGTACTTC.

This chain connects TRBV7-9 to TRBJ2-3; D is perhaps TRBD2 (6 bases). V was cut by 5 bases and J by 1 base, with 22 bases left in between. Germline V gene data show CDR1 as SEHNR and CDR2 as FQNEAQ (reference sequence). The CDR3 loop spans 18 amino acids. The DNA for the CDR3 is TGTGCCAGCAGCCCGTCCAGCTTCGGGGGAATGCGCACAGATACGCAGTATTTT. Translating it yields CASSPSSFGGMRTDTQYF.

There are a few counts of this clone. The J gene is TRBJ1-5, the V gene TRBV19, with D perhaps matching TRBD1 (5 bases). The V end was cut by 5 bases, the J end by 4 bases, with 12 bases between. From germline, CDR1 is LNHDA and CDR2 SQIVND (reference sequence). The CDR3 totals 14 residues. The CDR3 here is CASSETGGNQPQHF. CDR3 DNA sequence: TGTGCCAGTAGTGAAACAGGTGGGAATCAGCCCCAGCATTTT.

The rearrangement joins TRBV19 to TRBJ2-4, with D tentatively TRBD1 (6 bases). V lost 4 bases and J lost 4, with 14 bases in between. CDR1 and CDR2 (germline): LNHDA, SQIVND (reference sequence). This CDR3 contains 15 residues. The CDR3 sequence is CASSRGLEWKNIQYF. The CDR3 nucleotides read TGTGCCAGTAGTAGGGGGCTCGAGTGGAAAAACATTCAGTACTTC.

The chain uses TRBV7-9 and TRBJ1-4; TRBD1 matches 9 bases. Germline CDR1 reads SEHNR; CDR2 reads FQNEAQ (reference sequence). Losses at the gene ends were 5 bases for V and 7 bases for J; bases not matched to a gene: 5. The CDR3 is made up of 14 amino acids. Here the CDR3 reads CASSPTTGGEKLFF. The CDR3 region has the DNA TGTGCCAGCAGCCCCACGACAGGGGGTGAAAAACTGTTTTTT.

This rearrangement joins TRBV29-1 to TRBJ2-7, with TRBD2 identical over 7 bases. This CDR3 contains 14 residues. V dropped 5 bases and J dropped 5; count of bases not matched to a gene: 12. Germline CDR1 is SQVTM and CDR2 is ANQGSEA. Here the CDR3 reads CSVRLGPAGDEQYF. DNA of the CDR3: TGCAGCGTTAGGCTGGGGCCCGCGGGGGACGAGCAGTACTTC.

The J gene is TRBJ2-3, the V gene TRBV5-1; 7 nucleotides agree with TRBD2. Germline CDR1 reads SGHRS; CDR2 reads YFSETQ. The V gene end was trimmed by 0 bases and the J gene end by 3 bases; junction bases not matched to a gene: 1. CDR3 length: 14 amino acids. The CDR3 here is CASSLAGGTDTQYF. Written as DNA, the CDR3 is TGCGCCAGCAGCTTGGCGGGAGGAACAGATACGCAGTATTTT.

This clone was seen a single time. This chain joins TRBV7-8 and TRBJ1-2; 10 bases match TRBD1. Trimming cost V 2 bases and J 5 bases; bases outside gene matches: 5. CDR1 SGHVS and CDR2 FQNEAQ come from the germline V gene. The CDR3 covers 15 residues. DNA of the CDR3: TGTGCCAGCAGCTTAAGGGACAGGGGTTGGTATGGCTACACCTTC. It is translated as CASSLRDRGWYGYTF.

This chain joins TRBV3-1 (or the pseudogene TRBV3-2) and TRBJ1-6; no definite D call. The germline V gene encodes CDR1 LGHDT and CDR2 YNNKEL (reference sequence). The CDR3 totals 16 residues. V shed 4 bases and J shed 6 bases, with 16 bases lying between them. The CDR3 nucleotides are TGTGCCAGCAGCCGGACTGCTTTCGGCTCTAATTCACCCCTCCACTTT. Translation: CASSRTAFGSNSPLHF.